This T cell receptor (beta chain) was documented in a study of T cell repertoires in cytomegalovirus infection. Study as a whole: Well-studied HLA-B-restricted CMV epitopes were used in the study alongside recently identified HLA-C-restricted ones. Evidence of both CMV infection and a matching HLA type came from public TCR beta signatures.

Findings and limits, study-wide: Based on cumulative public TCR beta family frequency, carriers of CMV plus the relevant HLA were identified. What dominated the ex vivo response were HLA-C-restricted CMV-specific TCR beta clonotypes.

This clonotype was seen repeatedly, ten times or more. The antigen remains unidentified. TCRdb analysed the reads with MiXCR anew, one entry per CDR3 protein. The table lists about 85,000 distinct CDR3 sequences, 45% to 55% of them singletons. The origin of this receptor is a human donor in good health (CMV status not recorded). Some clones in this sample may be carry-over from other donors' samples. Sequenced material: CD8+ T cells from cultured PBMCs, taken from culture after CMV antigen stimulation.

The CDR3 sequence is CAINSGTGPLGFGYTF. DNA for the CDR3: TGTGCCATCAACTCCGGGACAGGGCCACTCGGGTTCGGCTACACCTTC. The rearrangement joins TRBV10-3 to TRBJ1-2; 9 bases align to TRBD1. J was trimmed by 8 bases and V by 7 bases; bases with no gene match: 17. CDR1 and CDR2 from the germline V gene are ENHRY and SYGVKD. CDR3 size: 16 residues.